One and the same sample provided the 13 T cell receptor beta chains below, sequenced in a study of T cell responses to AZD1222 COVID-19 vaccine. Data came from immunoSEQ multiplex PCR; TCRdb stores just in-frame clones and leaves some out. The repertoire has roughly 140,000 clones, about 91% of them found once; the top ten carry under 3.5%. The sample consisted of peripheral blood, taken on day 0 of MenACWY control vaccination. All receptors come from an adult in good health.

V gene TRBV11-3 combines with J gene TRBJ2-5, with TRBD2 as a possible D gene (5 bases). This CDR3 comprises 14 residues. Germline CDR1 and CDR2: SGHNT and YENEEA. The ends were cut back, 3 bases at V and 2 bases at J, with 10 bases in the middle. CDR3 region: CASSFPGSQETQYF. In nucleotides, the CDR3 is TGTGCCAGCAGCTTTCCGGGGTCGCAAGAGACCCAGTACTTC.

CDR3 in DNA: TGTGCCAGCAGTAATAGCCGGGTAAATGAGCAGTTCTTC. It yields the protein CASSNSRVNEQFF. V is TRBV11-3 and J is TRBJ2-1; no clear D. CDR1 and CDR2 (germline): SGHNT, YENEEA. V was pared by 6 bases and J by 7 bases, with 13 bases between. The CDR3 is 13 residues long.

CDR3 in amino acids: CASTIPGIYGYTF. CDR3 bases: TGTGCCAGCACCATCCCAGGGATCTATGGCTACACCTTC. The chain combines TRBV6-5 with TRBJ1-2, with D tentatively TRBD1 (5 bases). The CDR3 spans 13 residues. The germline V and J ends were trimmed by 7 bases and 4 bases, with 13 bases remaining between them. The germline V gene encodes CDR1 MNHEY and CDR2 SVGAGI.

This clone was seen a single time. The V gene is TRBV27, the J gene TRBJ2-7; TRBD2 might be the D (6 bases). Germline V gives CDR1 MNHEY, CDR2 SMNVEV (reference sequence). This CDR3 is built from 12 residues. Trimming took off 5 bases at V and 12 bases at J, with 17 bases between the two ends. CDR3 region: CASSTLGRGTYF. CDR3 bases: TGTGCCAGCAGTACCTTAGGGCGGGGTACGTACTTC.

The gene calls are TRBV9 and TRBJ2-1; D gene uncertain. The germline V gene has CDR1 SGDLS and CDR2 YYNGEE. This CDR3 is 13 amino acids long. The V end was cut by 3 bases, the J end by 1 base, with 5 bases between. The DNA of the CDR3 is TGTGCCAGCAGCGGGGGATCCTACAATGAGCAGTTCTTC. Translating it yields CASSGGSYNEQFF.

V and J are TRBV12-5 and TRBJ2-5; D unresolved. CDR3 length: 11 residues. Trimming pared 5 bases from V and 2 bases from J, leaving 3 bases between. In germline, CDR1 is LGHNT, CDR2 FRNRAP. CDR3 loop: CASGRQETQYF. In DNA form, the CDR3 reads TGTGCTAGTGGTCGACAAGAGACCCAGTACTTC.

This rearrangement joins TRBV5-1 to TRBJ1-2, with D maybe TRBD1 (5 bases). The CDR3 contains 14 residues. In germline, CDR1 is SGHRS, CDR2 YFSETQ. Deletions cut 3 bases from V and 3 bases from J, with 12 bases between. The CDR3 DNA sequence: TGCGCCAGCAGCTCTTCAGGGATGGACTATGGCTACACCTTC. Translating gives CASSSSGMDYGYTF. The full variable domain, its missing parts supplied by reference TRBV5-1 and TRBJ1-2, is KAGVTQTPRYLIKTRGQQVTLSCSPISGHRSVSWYQQTPGQGLQFLFEYFSETQRNKGNFPGRFSGRQFSNSRSEMNVSTLELGDSALYLCASSSSGMDYGYTFGSGTRLTVV.

This clone occurred once. The gene calls are TRBV4-1 and TRBJ1-6, with D possibly matching TRBD1 (6 bases). The germline CDR1 and CDR2 sequences are MGHRA and YSYEKL. V gave up 3 bases and J gave up 7 bases, with 7 bases separating them. The CDR3 has 13 residues. Here the CDR3 reads CASSHGGNSPLHF. The CDR3 DNA sequence: TGCGCCAGCAGCCACGGGGGCAATTCACCCCTCCACTTT.

This clone was seen once. V gene TRBV11-3 combines with J gene TRBJ1-2, with 7 bases lining up with TRBD1. The CDR3 is made up of 14 amino acids. The V segment lost 2 bases and the J segment 4 bases; nucleotides outside the gene matches: 4. CDR1 is SGHNT and CDR2 is YENEEA in the germline V gene. The CDR3 DNA is TGTGCCAGCAGCTTAACCAGGGACAGCTATGGCTACACCTTC. This translates into CASSLTRDSYGYTF.

The rearrangement uses TRBV4-3 and TRBJ2-4, with TRBD2 matching 10 bases. This CDR3 contains 16 residues. Looked up from germline, CDR1 is LGHNA and CDR2 is YSLEER. J lost 8 bases, V lost 1 base, and 8 bases had no gene match. DNA for the CDR3: TGCGCCAGCAGCCAAGGGGCAGCGGGAGGGGACGACATTCAGTACTTC. It translates to CASSQGAAGGDDIQYF.

The rearrangement links TRBV3-1 (or the pseudogene TRBV3-2) to TRBJ2-2; 7 bases line up with TRBD1. CDR3 length: 16 amino acids. Germline CDR1 is LGHDT and CDR2 is YNNKEL (reference sequence). The junction had 6 bases not matched to a gene; V was cut back by 4 bases and J by 1 base. CDR3 sequence: CASSRKGGLNTGELFF. Here the CDR3 DNA reads TGTGCCAGCAGCCGTAAAGGGGGCCTGAACACCGGGGAGCTGTTTTTT.

This chain joins TRBV25-1 and TRBJ2-2; 9 bases line up with TRBD1. J lost 5 bases, V lost 6 bases, and 4 bases had no gene match. CDR1 and CDR2 from the germline V gene are MGHDK and SYGVNS. This CDR3 has 14 residues. In DNA, the CDR3 is TGTGCCAGCAGACGGACAGGGGAGACCGGGGAGCTGTTTTTT. Translated: CASRRTGETGELFF. Full variable domain (missing parts from reference TRBV25-1 and TRBJ2-2): EADIYQTPRYLVIGTGKKITLECSQTMGHDKMYWYQQDPGMELHLIHYSYGVNSTEKGDLSSESTVSRIRTEHFPLTLESARPSHTSQYLCASRRTGETGELFFGEGSRLTVL.

CDR3 in DNA: TGCAGTGCTTTCAATGGGACCCAGTACTTC. The encoded protein is CSAFNGTQYF. This sequence joins TRBV20-1 and TRBJ2-5; D unclear. Germline V gene sequence: CDR1 DFQATT, CDR2 SNEGSKA (reference sequence). Deletions cut 5 bases from V and 7 bases from J, with 8 bases between. The CDR3 loop spans 10 amino acids.